One sample yielded the 24 T cell receptor beta chains listed below, sequenced in a study of cytomegalovirus exposure and HLA in healthy donors. In the PCR, 60 Vbeta and 13 Jbeta primers were used. The data were produced by immunoSEQ multiplex PCR, yet TCRdb's version contains in-frame clones alone and is incomplete. This table holds under 150,000 clones, 82% found once. The sequenced sample was PBMCs. The receptor source for this set is a woman between 50 and 59 years old in good health and CMV-seropositive.

V usage is TRBV7-3 and J usage is TRBJ2-2; 14 nucleotides agree with TRBD2. CDR1 and CDR2 from the germline V gene are SGHTA and FQGTGA. The junction had 9 bases not matched to a gene; V was cut back by 5 bases and J by 4 bases. CDR3 length: 18 residues. CDR3 sequence: CASSPRGLAGASTGELFF. The CDR3 bases are TGTGCCAGCAGCCCCAGGGGACTAGCGGGGGCCTCCACCGGGGAGCTGTTTTTT. Together with reference TRBV7-3 and TRBJ2-2, the CDR3 gives the full variable domain: GAGVSQTPSNKVTEKGKYVELRCDPISGHTALYWYRQSLGQGPEFLIYFQGTGAADDSGLPNDRFFAVRPEGSVSTLKIQRTERGDSAVYLCASSPRGLAGASTGELFFGEGSRLTVL.

The rearrangement uses TRBV28 and TRBJ1-5; D remains ambiguous. The V end was cut by 6 bases, the J end by 0 bases, with 15 bases between. CDR3 length: 16 amino acids. Germline CDR1 is MDHEN and CDR2 is SYDVKM. CDR3 sequence reads: CASRERRAYSNQPQHF. The CDR3 DNA reads TGTGCCAGCAGAGAACGGAGAGCTTATAGCAATCAGCCCCAGCATTTT. The full variable domain, its missing parts supplied by reference TRBV28 and TRBJ1-5, is DVKVTQSSRYLVKRTGEKVFLECVQDMDHENMFWYRQDPGLGLRLIYFSYDVKMKEKGDIPEGYSVSREKKERFSLILESASTNQTSMYLCASRERRAYSNQPQHFGDGTRLSIL.

There are a few counts of this clone. The genes are TRBV5-1 and TRBJ2-1; 14 bases map to TRBD2. The CDR3 extends over 16 amino acids. Trimming took 4 bases from V and 15 from J; bases not matched to a gene: 15. Per the germline V gene, CDR1 is SGHRS and CDR2 is YFSETQ. The CDR3 reads CASSQRMTSGRAQGFF. The DNA of the CDR3 is TGCGCCAGCAGCCAAAGAATGACTAGCGGGAGGGCCCAGGGGTTCTTC.

This chain links TRBV19 with TRBJ2-1, with TRBD2 matching over 15 bases. V shed 3 bases and J 6 bases; nucleotides not matched to a gene: 3. The CDR3 has 16 amino acids. Germline V gene sequence: CDR1 LNHDA, CDR2 SQIVND (reference sequence). The CDR3 DNA follows: TGTGCCAGTAGTATCGGGACTAGCGGGGGGCCCAATGAGCAGTTCTTC. Translating it yields CASSIGTSGGPNEQFF. The full variable domain, its missing parts supplied by reference TRBV19 and TRBJ2-1, is DGGITQSPKYLFRKEGQNVTLSCEQNLNHDAMYWYRQDPGQGLRLIYYSQIVNDFQKGDIAEGYSVSREKKESFPLTVTSAQKNPTAFYLCASSIGTSGGPNEQFFGPGTRLTVL.

V and J are TRBV7-3 and TRBJ1-1; D is perhaps TRBD1 (6 bases). CDR3 length: 16 amino acids. V lost 5 bases to trimming and J lost 1 base, with 17 bases between them. Germline lookup yields CDR1 SGHTA and CDR2 FQGTGA. The CDR3 spells CASSRNPGAENTEAFF. As DNA, the CDR3 is TGTGCCAGCAGCCGCAATCCAGGGGCAGAGAACACTGAAGCTTTCTTT.

The V and J genes are TRBV10-3 and TRBJ1-1, with 7 positions matching TRBD1. The V segment lost 6 bases and the J segment 1 base; nucleotides outside the gene matches: 5. Germline assignment: CDR1 ENHRY and CDR2 SYGVKD. This CDR3 is built from 14 residues. CDR3 sequence (DNA): TGTGCCATCAGAAAGAGACAGGGGAACACTGAAGCTTTCTTT. Translating gives CAIRKRQGNTEAFF.

Worth noting for this clone: One end of the junction is discordant with germline, which a read error may explain. The rearrangement links TRBV11-1 to TRBJ2-1; TRBD2 might be the D (6 bases). There are 17 residues in the CDR3. CDR1 is SGHAT and CDR2 is FQDESV in the germline V gene (reference sequence). CDR3 DNA sequence: TGTGCCAGCAGCCAATTCACGGGACTCCGCTCCTACAGTGAGCAGTTCTTC. This gives the protein CASSQFTGLRSYSEQFF.

The gene calls are TRBV2 and TRBJ2-2; 8 bases map to TRBD1. With V trimmed by 0 bases and J by 1 base, 4 bases remained unmatched. The CDR3 sequence is 17 residues long. CDR1 is SNHLY, CDR2 FYNNEI, per germline. In DNA form, the CDR3 reads TGTGCCAGCAGTGAAGCCAGGGGGCCCAGGAACACCGGGGAGCTGTTTTTT. This translates into CASSEARGPRNTGELFF. Drawing the rest from reference TRBV2 and TRBJ2-2, the complete variable domain is EPEVTQTPSHQVTQMGQEVILRCVPISNHLYFYWYRQILGQKVEFLVSFYNNEISEKSEIFDDQFSVERPDGSNFTLKIRSTKLEDSAMYFCASSEARGPRNTGELFFGEGSRLTVL.

This chain connects TRBV6-1 to TRBJ2-7; D perhaps matches TRBD1 (6 bases). The V end was cut by 2 bases, the J end by 5 bases, with 16 bases between. This CDR3 contains 15 residues. Germline V lookup: CDR1 MNHNS, CDR2 SASEGT. The CDR3 loop is CASSERQGSTNEQYF. As DNA, the CDR3 is TGTGCCAGCAGTGAACGCCAGGGGTCGACCAACGAGCAGTACTTC.

The chain employs TRBV18 and TRBJ1-4; TRBD1 might be the D (5 bases). The CDR3 totals 16 residues. Between the trimmed V and J ends, which lost 1 base and 7 bases, there was a span of 16 bases. The germline V gene has CDR1 KGHSH and CDR2 LQKENI. Here the CDR3 reads CASSPLSGGISEKLFF. For the CDR3, the DNA is TGTGCCAGCTCACCACTTTCGGGGGGGATTTCTGAAAAACTGTTTTTT.

This clone was seen only once. This rearrangement joins TRBV4-1 to TRBJ1-6, with D possibly being TRBD1 (6 bases). The CDR3 is 17 amino acids. V was shortened by 8 bases and J by 6 bases, with 23 bases between the two germline ends. Germline lookup yields CDR1 MGHRA and CDR2 YSYEKL. CDR3 coding DNA: TGCGCCAGCTCCTCACTTCCAAGACAGGTCGCTAATTCACCCCTCCACTTT. Protein: CASSSLPRQVANSPLHF.

CDR3 nucleotide sequence: TGTGCCAGCAGCCCTAGAGGCCCCCCCGGTACGCAGTATTTT. Its protein product is CASSPRGPPGTQYF. The chain joins TRBV11-3 to TRBJ2-3; D not resolved. This CDR3 has 14 amino acids. The ends were cut back, 5 bases at V and 8 bases at J, with 17 bases in the middle. Germline CDR1 is SGHNT and CDR2 is YENEEA. Full variable domain (outside the CDR3, taken from reference TRBV11-3 and TRBJ2-3): EAGVVQSPRYKIIEKKQPVAFWCNPISGHNTLYWYLQNLGQGPELLIRYENEEAVDDSQLPKDRFSAERLKGVDSTLKIQPAELGDSAVYLCASSPRGPPGTQYFGPGTRLTVL.

The rearrangement uses TRBV21-1 and TRBJ2-5; the D call in the table, TRBD2, was not verified against the DNA. TRBV21-1 is a known pseudogene. CDR3 size: 20 residues. The CDR3 coding sequence is TGTGCCAGCAGCAAGGGGGTGCTAGCGGGAAATCCGGGGCCCCAAGAGACCCAGTACTTC. Translated: CASSKGVLAGNPGPQETQYF.

The rearrangement uses TRBV5-5 and TRBJ2-1; the match to TRBD2 covers 7 bases. The CDR3 totals 16 residues. The germline V gene encodes CDR1 SGHKS and CDR2 YYEKEE (reference sequence). Unmatched junction bases numbered 3, after V lost 0 bases and J lost 0 bases. The CDR3 loop reads CASSLDGGVSYNEQFF. CDR3 in DNA: TGTGCCAGCAGCTTGGATGGGGGGGTCTCCTACAATGAGCAGTTCTTC.

V gene TRBV4-1 combines with J gene TRBJ1-1; no firm D call. Germline-derived CDR1 and CDR2 are MGHRA and YSYEKL. The CDR3 extends over 15 amino acids. Trimming stripped 0 bases from V and 0 bases from J, with 8 bases between. The CDR3 protein is CASSQESSMNTEAFF. In DNA form, the CDR3 reads TGCGCCAGCAGCCAAGAAAGCTCTATGAACACTGAAGCTTTCTTT.

The chain uses TRBV6-1 and TRBJ1-3; D is undetermined. The CDR3 runs 15 residues. Between the trimmed V and J ends, which lost 4 bases and 4 bases, there was a span of 14 bases. Per germline, CDR1 MNHNS and CDR2 SASEGT. Here the CDR3 reads CASSVSSSRGNTIYF. DNA of the CDR3: TGTGCCAGCAGTGTATCATCCTCCCGGGGAAACACCATATATTTT.

J is TRBJ2-1 and V is TRBV7-6, with 7 bases matching TRBD2. The CDR3 has 16 amino acids. Germline loops: CDR1 SGHVS, CDR2 FNYEAQ. V dropped 2 bases and J dropped 7; count of bases not matched to a gene: 11. The CDR3 is CASSLSGLGLFNEQFF. The CDR3 DNA reads as TGTGCCAGCAGCTTAAGCGGACTAGGGTTATTTAATGAGCAGTTCTTC.

This sequence joins TRBV4-1 and TRBJ2-5; the D is unclear. CDR1 is MGHRA and CDR2 is YSYEKL in the germline V gene. This CDR3 has 12 residues. V was clipped by 3 bases and J by 7 bases, with 9 bases between them. The chain's CDR3 is CASSQPFGTQYF. DNA for the CDR3: TGCGCCAGCAGCCAGCCTTTCGGGACCCAGTACTTC.

V is TRBV5-1 and J is TRBJ2-5; 12 nucleotides agree with TRBD1. Gene TRBJ2-7 matches the end of the DNA better, so the J call may be wrong. The germline V gene has CDR1 SGHRS and CDR2 YFSETQ. The CDR3 contains 16 residues. The DNA for the CDR3 is TGCGCCAGCAGCTGGCTATCGGGACAGGGGGCTTCCGAGCAGTACTTC. Residues: CASSWLSGQGASEQYF.

This chain joins TRBV27 and TRBJ2-5; the match to TRBD1 covers 9 bases. The germline V gene encodes CDR1 MNHEY and CDR2 SMNVEV (reference sequence). V lost 3 bases and J lost 3; bases outside the gene matches: 8. This CDR3 comprises 16 residues. CDR3 in amino acids: CASSLSPGQGKETQYF. The CDR3 DNA sequence: TGTGCCAGCAGTTTGTCGCCCGGACAGGGGAAAGAGACCCAGTACTTC.

This chain connects TRBV13 to TRBJ2-7; maybe TRBD2 (7 bases). CDR3 size: 14 residues. Trimming removed 3 bases at V and 2 bases at J, with 11 bases between. CDR1 and CDR2 (germline): PRHDT, FYEKMQ (reference sequence). The CDR3 sequence: CASSFLGGAYEQYF. Here the CDR3 DNA reads TGTGCCAGCAGCTTTTTAGGGGGGGCCTACGAGCAGTACTTC. The whole variable domain, remainder taken from reference TRBV13 and TRBJ2-7, is AAGVIQSPRHLIKEKRETATLKCYPIPRHDTVYWYQQGPGQDPQFLISFYEKMQSDKGSIPDRFSAQQFSDYHSELNMSSLELGDSALYFCASSFLGGAYEQYFGPGTRLTVT.

This clone has only a few counts. This chain's CDR3 is CASSLRTGILNYGYTF. The CDR3 DNA sequence: TGTGCCAGCAGCTTACGGACAGGAATACTTAACTATGGCTACACCTTC. The V gene is TRBV11-2, the J gene TRBJ1-2; 7 bases match TRBD1. Germline trimming cut 2 bases from V and 1 base from J; bases unmatched to any gene: 7. The CDR3 extends over 16 amino acids. Germline CDR1 and CDR2: SGHAT and FQNNGV.

The chain carries TRBV27 and TRBJ2-7; perhaps TRBD2 as D (5 bases). Germline CDR1 is MNHEY and CDR2 is SMNVEV (reference sequence). Trimming removed 2 bases at V and 3 bases at J, with 8 bases between. CDR3 length: 13 amino acids. For the CDR3, the DNA is TGTGCCAGCAGTTTACGAGGGAACTACGAGCAGTACTTC. Translating gives CASSLRGNYEQYF.

This chain uses TRBV5-6 with TRBJ1-1; no reliable D call. This CDR3 is built from 16 residues. CDR1 is SGHDT, CDR2 YYEEEE, per germline. The germline V and J ends were trimmed by 0 bases and 0 bases, with 12 bases remaining between them. The CDR3 nucleotides are TGTGCCAGCAGCTTGGTTGCAGCGACCATGAACACTGAAGCTTTCTTT. Residues: CASSLVAATMNTEAFF.